The 11 T cell receptor beta chains below were found in one sample sequenced in a study of CD8 T cells in ankylosing spondylitis. A single record per CDR3 protein comes from TCRdb applying MiXCR to the 5' RACE reads. The profile shows roughly 130,000 distinct CDR3 sequences, about 6.5% of them singletons. Sequenced input: blood, either unsorted or a sorted T cell fraction (not recorded which). These receptors were taken from a male donor with ankylosing spondylitis or in good health (not recorded which).

This clonotype appeared many times. The chain joins TRBV6-1 to TRBJ2-3; D may be TRBD2 (7 bases). Trimming took 1 base from V and 7 from J, leaving 12 bases between them. From germline, CDR1 is MNHNS and CDR2 SASEGT. There are 14 residues in the CDR3. CDR3 DNA: TGTGCCAGCAGTGAAGGCGGGGGCCCGAATACGCAGTATTTT. This codes for CASSEGGGPNTQYF.

This clonotype has at least ten counts. V usage is TRBV5-1 and J usage is TRBJ2-6; D gene uncertain. Trimming pared 4 bases from V and 1 base from J, leaving 9 bases between. Germline CDR1 reads SGHRS; CDR2 reads YFSETQ. CDR3 length: 15 amino acids. DNA of the CDR3: TGCGCCAGCAGCCCCACAGCGTCTGGGGCCAACGTCCTGACTTTC. It encodes CASSPTASGANVLTF. The full variable domain, in which reference TRBV5-1 and TRBJ2-6 provide the parts outside the CDR3, is KAGVTQTPRYLIKTRGQQVTLSCSPISGHRSVSWYQQTPGQGLQFLFEYFSETQRNKGNFPGRFSGRQFSNSRSEMNVSTLELGDSALYLCASSPTASGANVLTFGAGSRLTVL.

Only a few counts were recorded for this clonotype. This CDR3 is CASSFGTGDTRWEKLFF. CDR3 bases: TGTGCCAGCAGCTTCGGGACAGGAGACACCCGGTGGGAAAAACTGTTTTTT. This rearrangement joins TRBV5-5 to TRBJ1-4; 8 nucleotides align to TRBD1. V lost 2 bases to trimming and J lost 8 bases; unmatched junction nucleotides: 14. This CDR3 is 17 amino acids long. The germline gives CDR1 SGHKS, CDR2 YYEKEE (reference sequence).

There are many counts of this clonotype. The chain employs TRBV10-3 and TRBJ1-1; D is uncertain. Trimming took 0 bases from V and 6 from J, leaving 11 bases between them. CDR1 is ENHRY and CDR2 is SYGVKD in the germline V gene. This CDR3 comprises 14 residues. CDR3 sequence reads: CAISESRLSPEAFF. CDR3 in DNA: TGTGCCATCAGTGAGTCGAGGCTTTCACCTGAAGCTTTCTTT.

This clonotype occurred many times. The chain is built from TRBV20-1 and TRBJ2-7; D perhaps matches TRBD2 (5 bases). The CDR3 length is 15 residues. CDR1 is DFQATT and CDR2 is SNEGSKA in the germline V gene (reference sequence). Between the trimmed V and J ends, which lost 3 bases and 2 bases, there was a span of 17 bases. DNA for the CDR3: TGCAGTGCTAGTTTTCAAAAAGGGAGAGCCTACGAGCAGTACTTC. Translating it yields CSASFQKGRAYEQYF.

This clonotype was seen repeatedly, ten times or more. This chain connects TRBV19 to TRBJ2-1; 9 bases fit TRBD2. The CDR3 is 15 residues long. V gave up 9 bases and J gave up 7 bases; unmatched junction bases: 13. The germline gives CDR1 LNHDA, CDR2 SQIVND (reference sequence). The CDR3 here is CASARASGILNEQFF. CDR3 sequence (DNA): TGTGCCAGCGCTCGGGCTAGCGGGATCCTGAATGAGCAGTTCTTC.

Turning to this clonotype: A read error may explain this, as a much larger clone is one base away. This chain uses TRBV11-1 with TRBJ2-3; 11 bases line up with TRBD2. Per the germline V gene, CDR1 is SGHAT and CDR2 is FQDESV (reference sequence). The CDR3 covers 19 residues. The chain's CDR3 is CASSSPPRTSGQSTDTRYF. The DNA for the CDR3 is TGTGCCAGCAGCAGCCCCCCCAGGACTAGCGGGCAGAGCACAGATACGCGGTATTTT.

Many counts were recorded for this clonotype. The V gene is TRBV27, the J gene TRBJ1-1; D not certain. The CDR3 covers 13 residues. V was pared by 3 bases and J by 3 bases, with 8 bases between. CDR1 is MNHEY, CDR2 SMNVEV, per germline (reference sequence). The CDR3 bases are TGTGCCAGCAGTTTGCGTGAGGACACTGAAGCTTTCTTT. It translates to CASSLREDTEAFF.

This clonotype showed up many times. The chain uses TRBV7-2 and TRBJ1-1; D perhaps matches TRBD1 (5 bases). V shed 3 bases and J shed 1 base, with 9 bases lying between them. The CDR3 length is 14 residues. Looked up from germline, CDR1 is SGHTA and CDR2 is FQGNSA. The CDR3 coding sequence is TGTGCCAGCAGCTTTAGTGGGGGGAACACTGAAGCTTTCTTT. The encoded protein is CASSFSGGNTEAFF.

This clonotype was seen ten or more times. The rearrangement uses TRBV5-1 and TRBJ2-7; D not certain. Germline V gene data show CDR1 as SGHRS and CDR2 as YFSETQ. The CDR3 consists of 14 residues. The germline V and J ends were trimmed by 0 bases and 0 bases, with 7 bases remaining between them. CDR3 loop: CASSLADSSYEQYF. DNA of the CDR3: TGCGCCAGCAGCTTGGCGGATAGCTCCTACGAGCAGTACTTC.

This clonotype was observed at least ten times. V is TRBV20-1 and J is TRBJ1-2; D is ambiguous. Germline V gene sequence: CDR1 DFQATT, CDR2 SNEGSKA (reference sequence). This CDR3 is 15 amino acids long. V gave up 3 bases and J gave up 3 bases, with 17 bases separating them. The CDR3, as DNA: TGCAGTGCTAGTAGCGGACTACAGATCGACTATGGCTACACCTTC. Translation gives CSASSGLQIDYGYTF.